Here is one T cell receptor (beta chain) with its context. V lost 4 bases and J lost 5; bases outside the gene matches: 12. The CDR3 consists of 17 residues. Germline-derived CDR1 and CDR2 are MNHEY and SMNVEV (reference sequence). The data stem from a study of blood T cell repertoires in COVID-19. Repertoires were generated with immunoSEQ multiplex PCR, while TCRdb's copy carries only in-frame clones and drops some. Here the sample spans fewer than 300,000 clones, 85% being singletons. The study assigned cohorts using participant-reported clinical history. Sequencing was done on a sample of PBMCs or T cells enriched from blood (not recorded which). The chain recombines TRBV27 with TRBJ2-7, with 12 bases aligning to TRBD2. The source of this sequence is a woman between 45 and 65 years old who had recovered from COVID-19. CDR3 sequence: CASSSRGLAGYPNEQYF. CDR3 in DNA: TGTGCCAGCAGTTCTAGAGGACTAGCGGGATATCCTAACGAGCAGTACTTC.